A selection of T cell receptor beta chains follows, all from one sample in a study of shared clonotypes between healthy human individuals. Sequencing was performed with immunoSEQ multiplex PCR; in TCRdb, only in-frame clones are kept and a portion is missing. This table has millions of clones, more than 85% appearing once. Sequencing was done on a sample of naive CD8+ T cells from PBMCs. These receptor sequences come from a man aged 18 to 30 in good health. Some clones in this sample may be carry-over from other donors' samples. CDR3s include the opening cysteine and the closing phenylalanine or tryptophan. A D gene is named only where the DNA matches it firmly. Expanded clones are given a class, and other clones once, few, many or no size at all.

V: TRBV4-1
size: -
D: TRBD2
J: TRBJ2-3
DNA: TGCGCCAGCAGCCAAGATACTGGCGGGAGTACAGATACGCAGTATTTT
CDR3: CASSQDTGGSTDTQYF

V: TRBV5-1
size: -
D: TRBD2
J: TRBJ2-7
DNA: TGCGCCAGCAGCTTTGAGGCGGGAGCCCCAACTTACGAGCAGTACTTC
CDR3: CASSFEAGAPTYEQYF

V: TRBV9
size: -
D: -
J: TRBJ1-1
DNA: TGTGCCAGCAGCACACAGGACAGCACCTACACTGAAGCTTTCTTT
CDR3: CASSTQDSTYTEAFF

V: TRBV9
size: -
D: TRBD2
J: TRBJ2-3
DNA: TGTGCCAGCAGCACCCCCTCTGGGCTAGCGGAAGATACGCAGTATTTT
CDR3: CASSTPSGLAEDTQYF

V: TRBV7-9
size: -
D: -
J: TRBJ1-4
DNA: TGTGCCAGCAGCACGCGGACTGACACGGCAACTAATGAAAAACTGTTTTTT
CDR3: CASSTRTDTATNEKLFF

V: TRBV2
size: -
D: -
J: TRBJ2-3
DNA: TGTGCCAGCAGTGAATTTGCTTCCCAGGCGACAGATACGCAGTATTTT
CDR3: CASSEFASQATDTQYF

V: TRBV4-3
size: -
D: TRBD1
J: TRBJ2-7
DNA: TGCGCCAGCAGCCTAACGCAGGGACAGAGCTACGAGCAGTACTTC
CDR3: CASSLTQGQSYEQYF

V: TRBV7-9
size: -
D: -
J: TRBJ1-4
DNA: TGTGCCAGCAGCCGGGCGGGGGCTAATGAAAAACTGTTTTTT
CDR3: CASSRAGANEKLFF

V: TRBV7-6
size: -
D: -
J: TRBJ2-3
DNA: TGTGCCAGCAGCTCGGGCATAGGGACAGATACGCAGTATTTT
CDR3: CASSSGIGTDTQYF

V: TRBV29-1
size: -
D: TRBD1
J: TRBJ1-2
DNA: TGCAGCGTTGGGGGGACAGACTATGGCTACACCTTC
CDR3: CSVGGTDYGYTF

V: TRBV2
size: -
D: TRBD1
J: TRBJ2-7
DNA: TGTGCCAGCAGCCTAGACAGGGGGATAGCCTACGAGCAGTACTTC
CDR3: CASSLDRGIAYEQYF

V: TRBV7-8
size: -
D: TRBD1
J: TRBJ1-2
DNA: TGTGCCAGCAGCCTGGGACAGGGGGCCTCCTACCCAAACTATGGCTACACCTTC
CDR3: CASSLGQGASYPNYGYTF

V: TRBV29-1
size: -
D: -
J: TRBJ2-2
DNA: TGCAGCGTGGTGGTTGACTCCGGGGAGCTGTTTTTT
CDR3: CSVVVDSGELFF

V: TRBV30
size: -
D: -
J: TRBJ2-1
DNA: TGTGCCTACCTACAGGTTGGCTCCTACAATGAGCAGTTCTTC
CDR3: CAYLQVGSYNEQFF

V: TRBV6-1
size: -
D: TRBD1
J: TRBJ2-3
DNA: TGTGCCAGCAGTGAAGCTATTTGGACAGGGAATATTATGGATACGCAGTATTTT
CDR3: CASSEAIWTGNIMDTQYF

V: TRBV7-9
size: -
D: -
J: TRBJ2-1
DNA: TGTGCCAGCAGCTTATCCGGGTCGGAACAGTTCTTC
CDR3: CASSLSGSEQFF

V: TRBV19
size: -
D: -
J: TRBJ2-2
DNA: TGTGCCAGTAGTATTCGACCCGTCACCGGGGAGCTGTTTTTT
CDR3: CASSIRPVTGELFF

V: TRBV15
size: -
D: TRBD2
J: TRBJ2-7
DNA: TGTGCCACCAGCAGGCGGCTAGCGGATGCCTACGAGCAGTACTTC
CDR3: CATSRRLADAYEQYF

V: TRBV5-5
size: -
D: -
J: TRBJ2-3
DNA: TGTGCCAGCAGCTCCACCCGGTTAGATACGCAGTATTTT
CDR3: CASSSTRLDTQYF

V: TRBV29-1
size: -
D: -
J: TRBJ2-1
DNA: TGCAGCGTTGAAGGGCAGAGCTCCTACAATGAGCAGTTCTTC
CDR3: CSVEGQSSYNEQFF

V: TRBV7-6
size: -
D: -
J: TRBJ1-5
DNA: TGTGCCAGCAGCTTAGCTGGGGGAGGTCAGCCCCAGCATTTT
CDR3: CASSLAGGGQPQHF

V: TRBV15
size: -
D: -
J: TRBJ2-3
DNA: TGTGCCACCAGCAGCCTCCTCCCAGATACGCAGTATTTT
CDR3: CATSSLLPDTQYF

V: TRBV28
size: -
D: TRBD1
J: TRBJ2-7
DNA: TGTGCCAGCAGTTTAGCGCCGACAGGGAAAAACTCCGAGCAGTACTTC
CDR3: CASSLAPTGKNSEQYF

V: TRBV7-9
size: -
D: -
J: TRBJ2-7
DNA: TGTGCCAGCAGGCGGGCAGAAACCTCCTACGAGCAGTACTTC
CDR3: CASRRAETSYEQYF

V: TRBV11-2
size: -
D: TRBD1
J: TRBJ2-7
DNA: TGTGCCAGCAGCCATGACCTGACAGGGGGTGCGTACGAGCAGCACTTC
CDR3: CASSHDLTGGAYEQHF

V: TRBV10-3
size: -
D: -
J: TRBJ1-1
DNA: TGTGCCATCAGTGACGGACCTGAAGCTTTCTTT
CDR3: CAISDGPEAFF

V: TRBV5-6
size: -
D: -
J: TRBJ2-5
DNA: TGTGCCAGCAGCTTGGTGACTCGTGGCGTCAGAGCCCAAGAGACCCAGTACTTC
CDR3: CASSLVTRGVRAQETQYF

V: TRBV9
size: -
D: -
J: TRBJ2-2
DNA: TGTGCCAGCAGACAGGGGAACACCGGGGAGCTGTTTTTT
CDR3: CASRQGNTGELFF

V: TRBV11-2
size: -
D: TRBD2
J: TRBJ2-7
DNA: TGTGCCAGCACCCGAGCCGGGAGGGCTGACGAGCAGTACTTC
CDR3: CASTRAGRADEQYF

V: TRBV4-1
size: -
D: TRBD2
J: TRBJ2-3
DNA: TGCGCCAGCAGCCAAGATGGGACTAGCGTTCGGGGCACAGATACGCAGTATTTT
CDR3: CASSQDGTSVRGTDTQYF

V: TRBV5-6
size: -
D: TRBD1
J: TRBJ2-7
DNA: TGTGCCAGCAGCTACCCAGGGGGCGTCTACGAGCAGTACTTC
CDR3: CASSYPGGVYEQYF

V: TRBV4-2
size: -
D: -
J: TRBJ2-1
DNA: TGTGCCAGCAGCCATGTGACTAGTTACAATGAGCAGTTCTTC
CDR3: CASSHVTSYNEQFF

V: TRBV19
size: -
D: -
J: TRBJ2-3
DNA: TGTGCCAGTAGCGCGGGACCTAGCACAGATACGCAGTATTTT
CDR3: CASSAGPSTDTQYF

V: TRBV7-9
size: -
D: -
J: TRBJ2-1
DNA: TGTGCCAGCAGCCTTTTACTGGCGGCCTACAATGAGCAGTTCTTC
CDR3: CASSLLLAAYNEQFF

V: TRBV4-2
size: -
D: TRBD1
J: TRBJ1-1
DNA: TGTGCCAGCAGCCAAGATGAGGGGGCGAACACTGAAGCTTTCTTT
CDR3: CASSQDEGANTEAFF

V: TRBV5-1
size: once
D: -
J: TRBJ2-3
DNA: TGCGCCAGCAGCTTGGGCCCCCTAGGCGAGGATACGCAGTATTTT
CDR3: CASSLGPLGEDTQYF

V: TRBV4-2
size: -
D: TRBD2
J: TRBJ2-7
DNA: TGTGCCAGCAGCCGCACACTAGCGAGGGAGCAGTACTTC
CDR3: CASSRTLAREQYF

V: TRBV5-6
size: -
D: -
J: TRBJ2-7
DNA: TGTGCCAGCAGCTTACAGGGAAAGGGCGAGCAGTACTTC
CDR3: CASSLQGKGEQYF

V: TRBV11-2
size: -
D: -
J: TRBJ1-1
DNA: TGTGCCAGCAGCTTGAGGTCGGGGGGCACTGAAGCTTTCTTT
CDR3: CASSLRSGGTEAFF

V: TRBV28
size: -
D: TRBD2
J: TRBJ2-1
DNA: TGTGCCAGCAGTTTATTCCCCCCGAGCGGGGACTCCTACAATGAGCAGTTCTTC
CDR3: CASSLFPPSGDSYNEQFF

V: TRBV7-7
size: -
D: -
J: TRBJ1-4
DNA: TGTGCCAGCAGCCAGACGGTTGAAAAACTGTTTTTT
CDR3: CASSQTVEKLFF

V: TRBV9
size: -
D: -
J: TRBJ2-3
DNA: TGTGCCAGCAGCGATAGCAGTCAAGGTACGCAGTATTTT
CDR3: CASSDSSQGTQYF

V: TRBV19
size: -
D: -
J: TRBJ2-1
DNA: TGTGCCAGTAGCTTCAGGGGATCCTACAATGAGCAGTTCTTC
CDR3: CASSFRGSYNEQFF

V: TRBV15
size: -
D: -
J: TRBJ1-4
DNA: TGTGCCACCAGCAGAGGGGCAGGGGCTAATGAAAAACTGTTTTTT
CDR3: CATSRGAGANEKLFF

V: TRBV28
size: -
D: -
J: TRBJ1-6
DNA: TGTGCCAGCCGCCCGGGACGAAGAAATTCACCCCTCCACTTT
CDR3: CASRPGRRNSPLHF

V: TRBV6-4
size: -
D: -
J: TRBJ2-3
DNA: TGTGCCAGCAGTGACGGATCGACAGACCCTAGCACAGATACGCAGTATTTT
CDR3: CASSDGSTDPSTDTQYF

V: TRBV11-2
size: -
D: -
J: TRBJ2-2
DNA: TGTGCCAGCAGCTTTATTAGGAGGGGGGGCGCCGGGGAGCTGTTTTTT
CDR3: CASSFIRRGGAGELFF

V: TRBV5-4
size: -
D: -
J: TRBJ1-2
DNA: TGTGCCAGCAGCTCCGACAGAACAAACTATGGCTACACCTTC
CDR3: CASSSDRTNYGYTF

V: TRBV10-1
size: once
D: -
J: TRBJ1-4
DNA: TGCGCCAGCGGGGAACAGGGCACTGGGAAACTGTTTTTT
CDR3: CASGEQGTGKLFF

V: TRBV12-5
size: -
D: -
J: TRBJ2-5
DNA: TGTGCTAGTGGTTTGGGCCCGAGAGAGACCCAGTACTTC
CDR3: CASGLGPRETQYF

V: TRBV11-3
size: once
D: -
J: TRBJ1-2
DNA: TGTGCCAGCAGCTTAGTGGCAGACAGGCCCAACTATGGCTACACCTTC
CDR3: CASSLVADRPNYGYTF

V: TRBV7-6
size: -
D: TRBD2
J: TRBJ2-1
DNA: TGTGCCAGCAGAATTGGCGGGAGCTCCTACAATGAGCAGTTCTTC
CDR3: CASRIGGSSYNEQFF

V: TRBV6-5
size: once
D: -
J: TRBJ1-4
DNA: TGTGCCAGCAGCCTAAACTGGGGAGAGGAACTGTTTTTT
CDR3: CASSLNWGEELFF

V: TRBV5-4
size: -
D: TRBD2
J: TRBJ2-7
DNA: TGTGCCAGCAGCCTAGGGACTAGCCGAGGCGAGCAGTACTTC
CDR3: CASSLGTSRGEQYF

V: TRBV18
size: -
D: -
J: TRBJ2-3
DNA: TGTGCCAGCTCACCCAGTCGGCTCCCGAGCACAGATACGCAGTATTTT
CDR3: CASSPSRLPSTDTQYF